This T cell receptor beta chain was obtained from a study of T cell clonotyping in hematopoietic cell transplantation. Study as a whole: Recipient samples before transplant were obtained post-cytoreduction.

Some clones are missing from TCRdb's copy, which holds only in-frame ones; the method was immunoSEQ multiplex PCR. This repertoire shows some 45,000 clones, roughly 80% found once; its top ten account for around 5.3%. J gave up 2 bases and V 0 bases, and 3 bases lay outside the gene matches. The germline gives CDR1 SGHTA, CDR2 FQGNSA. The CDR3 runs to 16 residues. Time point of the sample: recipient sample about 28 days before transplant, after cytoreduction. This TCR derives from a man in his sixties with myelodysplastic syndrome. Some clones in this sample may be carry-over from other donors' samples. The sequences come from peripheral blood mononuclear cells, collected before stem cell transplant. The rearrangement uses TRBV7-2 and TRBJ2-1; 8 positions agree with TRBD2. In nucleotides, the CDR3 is TGTGCCAGCAGCTTAGCGGCGGGGGGCACCTACAATGAGCAGTTCTTC. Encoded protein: CASSLAAGGTYNEQFF.